Below, 29 T cell receptor beta chains from the same sample are listed, as sequenced in a study of cytomegalovirus exposure and HLA in healthy donors. Primers for the PCR totalled 60 Vbeta and 13 Jbeta. Libraries were prepared by immunoSEQ multiplex PCR; TCRdb keeps only in-frame clonotypes and omits some of them. This sample has about 140,000 clones, with more than 75% found just once. The sample taken for sequencing was PBMCs. Every receptor here comes from a man between 18 and 35 years old in good health and CMV-seropositive.

This clone was observed a few times. This chain connects TRBV6-1 to TRBJ1-1; D is undetermined. Germline assignment: CDR1 MNHNS and CDR2 SASEGT. CDR3 size: 10 residues. V was trimmed by 4 bases and J by 8 bases, leaving 5 bases between them. DNA for the CDR3: TGTGCCAGCAGTGGTATAGAAGCTTTCTTT. Translated, it gives CASSGIEAFF.

The CDR3 sequence: CASSEFRGTNEKLFF. In DNA, the CDR3 is TGTGCCAGCAGTGAATTCAGGGGCACTAATGAAAAACTGTTTTTT. This rearrangement joins TRBV2 to TRBJ1-4; D may be TRBD1 (6 bases). V dropped 2 bases and J dropped 2 bases, with 9 bases sitting between them. The CDR3 is 15 residues long. CDR1 is SNHLY, CDR2 FYNNEI, per germline.

CDR3 protein: CASSLGGQGISYEQYF. DNA of the CDR3: TGCGCCAGCAGCTTGGGGGGACAGGGGATCTCCTACGAGCAGTACTTC. The chain recombines TRBV5-1 with TRBJ2-7, with 10 bases lining up with TRBD1. This CDR3 has 16 amino acids. The germline CDR1 and CDR2 sequences are SGHRS and YFSETQ. With 0 bases clipped from V and 0 bases from J, the junction kept 3 bases outside the gene matches.

This clone was detected once. In DNA form, the CDR3 reads TGTGCCAGCAGTGCCGCTGGGACAGGGACGAACACTGAAGCTTTCTTT. Translation gives CASSAAGTGTNTEAFF. J is TRBJ1-1 and V is TRBV28, with 9 bases aligning to TRBD1. CDR3 length: 16 amino acids. Looked up from germline, CDR1 is MDHEN and CDR2 is SYDVKM. V lost 5 bases to trimming and J lost 1 base; unmatched junction nucleotides: 8. Full variable domain (remainder filled in from reference TRBV28 and TRBJ1-1): DVKVTQSSRYLVKRTGEKVFLECVQDMDHENMFWYRQDPGLGLRLIYFSYDVKMKEKGDIPEGYSVSREKKERFSLILESASTNQTSMYLCASSAAGTGTNTEAFFGQGTRLTVV.

The gene calls are TRBV11-2 and TRBJ2-1; TRBD2 might be the D (5 bases). The CDR3 extends over 15 amino acids. CDR1 and CDR2 from the germline V gene are SGHAT and FQNNGV. Deletions cut 5 bases from V and 1 base from J, with 12 bases between. The CDR3 nucleotides read TGTGCCAGCAGCACCCTAAGAGGGTCCTACAATGAGCAGTTCTTC. It encodes CASSTLRGSYNEQFF.

A single count supports this clone. The gene calls are TRBV2 and TRBJ2-7, with a weak D call TRBD2 (6 bases). Per germline, CDR1 SNHLY and CDR2 FYNNEI. Trimming shortened V by 6 bases and J by 2 bases, and 11 bases separated the two germline ends. The CDR3 extends over 13 amino acids. CDR3 nucleotide sequence: TGTGCCAGCAGGACTAGTCCCACCTACGAGCAGTACTTC. Translating gives CASRTSPTYEQYF.

This sequence joins TRBV27 and TRBJ1-5; D call uncertain. Germline loops: CDR1 MNHEY, CDR2 SMNVEV (reference sequence). The CDR3 consists of 12 residues. Trimming cost V 6 bases and J 7 bases, with 10 bases left between them. The DNA for the CDR3 is TGTGCCAGCAGAAACGGGGAGCAGCCCCAGCATTTT. Residues: CASRNGEQPQHF.

The CDR3 nucleotides are TGCGCCAGCATCAGGGATCCGGGACTAGCGGGAGGCTTTCTCAATGAGCAGTTCTTC. This encodes CASIRDPGLAGGFLNEQFF. The genes are TRBV5-1 and TRBJ2-1; 15 nucleotides align to TRBD2. Germline loops: CDR1 SGHRS, CDR2 YFSETQ. Trimming at V came to 6 bases and at J to 6 bases, leaving 16 bases not matched to a gene. The CDR3 extends over 19 amino acids.

This clone appeared a few times. The chain employs TRBV18 and TRBJ2-6, with D perhaps TRBD2 (5 bases). The length of the CDR3 is 13 residues. In germline, CDR1 is KGHSH, CDR2 LQKENI. V lost 5 bases and J 9 bases, leaving 11 bases between the germline ends. As DNA, the CDR3 is TGTGCCAGCTCATCGGGGTCCGGCAACGTCCTGACTTTC. It encodes CASSSGSGNVLTF.

This sequence joins TRBV4-2 and TRBJ2-1, with 9 bases that match TRBD2. After removal of 4 bases from V and 8 bases from J, the junction contained 9 bases not matched to a gene. From germline, CDR1 is LGHNA and CDR2 YNFKEQ. CDR3 length equals 15 residues. The DNA for the CDR3 is TGTGCCAGCAGCCCTCGGGGGCGGGAGGGCCATGAGCAGTTCTTC. Amino acid sequence: CASSPRGREGHEQFF.

V gene TRBV28 combines with J gene TRBJ2-5, with a possible D match to TRBD1 (6 bases). The V and J ends lost 8 bases and 2 bases respectively, with 15 bases between them. The CDR3 extends over 14 amino acids. Germline CDR1 is MDHEN and CDR2 is SYDVKM. DNA of the CDR3: TGTGCCAGCTCAAGCCGGGACATTCAAGAGACCCAGTACTTC. Protein: CASSSRDIQETQYF.

The chain couples TRBV28 to TRBJ1-2; tentatively, D is TRBD1 (5 bases). Germline V gives CDR1 MDHEN, CDR2 SYDVKM. This CDR3 comprises 14 residues. Trimming cost V 10 bases and J 8 bases, with 23 bases left between them. The CDR3 region has the DNA TGTGCCACCGAAGGGGCTCAACCTCTTAAGGGCTACACCTTC. This encodes CATEGAQPLKGYTF.

The chain uses TRBV6-1 and TRBJ1-4; perhaps TRBD1 as D (5 bases). The CDR3 spans 15 residues. V was shortened by 5 bases and J by 0 bases, with 10 bases between the two germline ends. Germline V gives CDR1 MNHNS, CDR2 SASEGT. CDR3 bases: TGTGCCAGCAGTCGACAGATCGCAACTAATGAAAAACTGTTTTTT. Its translation is CASSRQIATNEKLFF.

V gene TRBV11-2 combines with J gene TRBJ1-2; D gene ambiguous. The CDR3 loop spans 14 amino acids. The germline V and J ends were trimmed by 0 bases and 8 bases, with 13 bases remaining between them. Germline V gene sequence: CDR1 SGHAT, CDR2 FQNNGV. The CDR3 DNA sequence: TGTGCCAGCAGCTTAGATCGTCAGGTCGGCGGCTACACCTTC. Translation gives CASSLDRQVGGYTF.

The genes are TRBV11-2 and TRBJ2-5; D is ambiguous. Germline CDR1 SGHAT, CDR2 FQNNGV. With 1 base removed from V and 5 bases from J, the gap between germline ends came to 5 bases. The CDR3 has 12 residues. CDR3 in amino acids: CASSLVEETQYF. The CDR3 nucleotides are TGTGCCAGCAGCTTAGTTGAGGAGACCCAGTACTTC.

V is TRBV28 and J is TRBJ2-7; D may be TRBD1 (5 bases). V lost 2 bases and J 2 bases, leaving 10 bases between the germline ends. Germline CDR1 and CDR2: MDHEN and SYDVKM. This CDR3 has 14 residues. CDR3 nucleotide sequence: TGTGCCAGCAGTTTAATCACAGGACCCTACGAGCAGTACTTC. It encodes CASSLITGPYEQYF.

The rearrangement uses TRBV9 and TRBJ1-4; 7 positions match TRBD1. J gave up 8 bases and V 4 bases, and 8 bases lay outside the gene matches. CDR1 is SGDLS, CDR2 YYNGEE, per germline. The CDR3 length is 14 residues. The chain's CDR3 is CASSPGQSGEKLFF. CDR3 coding DNA: TGTGCCAGCAGCCCGGGACAGTCCGGCGAAAAACTGTTTTTT.

CDR3 amino acids: CASSLEGLQNTGELFF. The CDR3 DNA reads as TGTGCCAGCAGCTTGGAGGGACTGCAGAACACCGGGGAGCTGTTTTTT. The chain combines TRBV5-6 with TRBJ2-2, with a weak D call TRBD2 (6 bases). The V and J ends lost 0 bases and 1 base respectively, with 10 bases between them. Germline V gene data show CDR1 as SGHDT and CDR2 as YYEEEE. The CDR3 runs to 16 residues.

V is TRBV27 and J is TRBJ2-7, with 8 positions matching TRBD1. Trimming took 2 bases from V and 5 from J; bases not matched to a gene: 8. This CDR3 comprises 15 residues. CDR1 is MNHEY and CDR2 is SMNVEV in the germline V gene (reference sequence). CDR3 bases: TGTGCCAGCAGTTTAGATGCAGGGGGCGCTAACGAGCAGTACTTC. The encoded protein is CASSLDAGGANEQYF.

The chain recombines TRBV28 with TRBJ1-5; no clear D gene. This CDR3 comprises 16 residues. Trimming removed 6 bases at V and 1 base at J, with 16 bases between. Germline CDR1 and CDR2: MDHEN and SYDVKM. Here the CDR3 reads CASSPPSGWSNQPQHF. CDR3 nucleotides: TGTGCCAGCAGCCCCCCCTCGGGATGGAGCAATCAGCCCCAGCATTTT. Full variable domain (rest looked up from reference TRBV28 and TRBJ1-5): DVKVTQSSRYLVKRTGEKVFLECVQDMDHENMFWYRQDPGLGLRLIYFSYDVKMKEKGDIPEGYSVSREKKERFSLILESASTNQTSMYLCASSPPSGWSNQPQHFGDGTRLSIL.

The rearrangement uses TRBV4-1 and TRBJ1-1, with unresolved D. This CDR3 is built from 16 residues. Trimming pared 0 bases from V and 5 bases from J, leaving 16 bases between. Germline V gives CDR1 MGHRA, CDR2 YSYEKL. The CDR3 region has the DNA TGCGCCAGCAGCCAAGAGGATGGGGATTCGGGAACTGAAGCTTTCTTT. Encoded protein: CASSQEDGDSGTEAFF.

Of note for this clone: The junction departs from the called germline gene at one end, perhaps through a read error. The chain has TRBV7-9 and TRBJ2-5, with unresolved D. CDR3 size: 12 residues. In germline, CDR1 is SEHNR, CDR2 FQNEAQ (reference sequence). In DNA form, the CDR3 reads TGTTCCAGCAGCTTACGCTATGAGACCCAGTACTTC. The encoded protein is CSSSLRYETQYF.

This chain connects TRBV14 to TRBJ2-7; D possibly corresponds to TRBD1 (7 bases). The CDR3 is 13 residues long. The V end was cut by 2 bases, the J end by 10 bases, with 15 bases between. The germline CDR1 and CDR2 sequences are SGHDN and FVKESK. The CDR3 protein is CASSQRWGDSQYF. CDR3 sequence (DNA): TGTGCCAGCAGCCAAAGATGGGGGGACAGCCAGTACTTC.

The chain combines TRBV2 with TRBJ2-4; TRBD1 matches at 7 bases. The CDR3 runs to 15 residues. Germline V CDR1 and CDR2: SNHLY, FYNNEI. V trimming: 6 bases; J trimming: 0 bases; junction bases outside the gene matches: 5. The CDR3 region is CASRGDRIAKNIQYF. DNA of the CDR3: TGTGCCAGCAGAGGGGACAGAATAGCCAAAAACATTCAGTACTTC.

V gene TRBV6-6 combines with J gene TRBJ1-2; 8 bases fit TRBD1. V was pared by 4 bases and J by 0 bases, with 4 bases of the junction left unmatched. Germline CDR1 MNHNY, CDR2 SVGAGI (reference sequence). CDR3 length: 15 amino acids. The CDR3 reads CASSSQDRANYGYTF. The CDR3 region has the DNA TGTGCCAGCAGTTCCCAGGACAGGGCTAACTATGGCTACACCTTC.

The chain joins TRBV5-1 to TRBJ2-3; 7 bases match TRBD2. Trimming took 3 bases from V and 5 from J; bases not matched to a gene: 9. The CDR3 spans 15 residues. Germline-derived CDR1 and CDR2 are SGHRS and YFSETQ. CDR3 protein: CASSSNRRGVDTQYF. The DNA for the CDR3 is TGCGCCAGCAGCTCCAACCGACGGGGGGTAGATACGCAGTATTTT. Full variable domain (missing parts from reference TRBV5-1 and TRBJ2-3): KAGVTQTPRYLIKTRGQQVTLSCSPISGHRSVSWYQQTPGQGLQFLFEYFSETQRNKGNFPGRFSGRQFSNSRSEMNVSTLELGDSALYLCASSSNRRGVDTQYFGPGTRLTVL.

The chain couples TRBV18 to TRBJ2-5; a weak D match, TRBD1 (6 bases). This CDR3 contains 13 residues. CDR1 and CDR2 (germline): KGHSH, LQKENI. V was pared by 4 bases and J by 0 bases, with 6 bases between. The CDR3 coding sequence is TGTGCCAGCTCACGGACAGACCAAGAGACCCAGTACTTC. Amino acid sequence: CASSRTDQETQYF.

The chain recombines TRBV7-8 with TRBJ2-5; weak D call: TRBD1 (6 bases). CDR3 length: 15 amino acids. The germline CDR1 and CDR2 sequences are SGHVS and FQNEAQ. V was cut by 4 bases and J by 5 bases, with 17 bases left in between. The CDR3 region has the DNA TGTGCCAGCAGCTCATACCGGACAGTTAGGGAGACCCAGTACTTC. Encoded protein: CASSSYRTVRETQYF.

The chain combines TRBV30 with TRBJ2-5; D perhaps matches TRBD1 (5 bases). Germline V lookup: CDR1 GTSNPN, CDR2 SVGIG (reference sequence). This CDR3 has 15 amino acids. Trimming shortened V by 2 bases and J by 0 bases, and 13 bases separated the two germline ends. In nucleotides, the CDR3 is TGTGCCTGGAGTCGCAGTGAAGGGGACCAAGAGACCCAGTACTTC. It translates to CAWSRSEGDQETQYF.